This T cell receptor beta chain was captured by sequencing in a study of blood T cells in healthy people across ages. Study conclusions and caveats: Considered underestimates were the diversity estimates obtained from one million T cells. Roughly linear age-related decline in beta diversity appeared, significant by age 40.

Peripheral blood, roughly 9.3 milliliters per donor, was collected. CDR3 length equals 11 residues. Germline V CDR1 and CDR2: DFQATT, SNEGSKA (reference sequence). Trimming stripped 6 bases from V and 5 bases from J, with 10 bases between. With a J-beta primer mix and a sample-barcoded 5' primer, a second PCR ran 7 to 11 cycles. TCRdb reprocessed the 5' RACE reads via MiXCR and lists one record per CDR3 protein. This sample yields some 780,000 distinct CDR3 sequences, of which roughly three fifths are seen a single time; 20% to 30% belongs to the top ten. Turning to this clonotype: Its antigen remains unidentified.

The V gene is TRBV20-1, the J gene TRBJ2-5; D gene unclear. The receptor was isolated from a man aged 40-49 years in good health. Specimen: blood. CDR3 sequence: CSAIAGETQYF. The CDR3 bases are TGCAGTGCCATTGCTGGGGAGACCCAGTACTTC.